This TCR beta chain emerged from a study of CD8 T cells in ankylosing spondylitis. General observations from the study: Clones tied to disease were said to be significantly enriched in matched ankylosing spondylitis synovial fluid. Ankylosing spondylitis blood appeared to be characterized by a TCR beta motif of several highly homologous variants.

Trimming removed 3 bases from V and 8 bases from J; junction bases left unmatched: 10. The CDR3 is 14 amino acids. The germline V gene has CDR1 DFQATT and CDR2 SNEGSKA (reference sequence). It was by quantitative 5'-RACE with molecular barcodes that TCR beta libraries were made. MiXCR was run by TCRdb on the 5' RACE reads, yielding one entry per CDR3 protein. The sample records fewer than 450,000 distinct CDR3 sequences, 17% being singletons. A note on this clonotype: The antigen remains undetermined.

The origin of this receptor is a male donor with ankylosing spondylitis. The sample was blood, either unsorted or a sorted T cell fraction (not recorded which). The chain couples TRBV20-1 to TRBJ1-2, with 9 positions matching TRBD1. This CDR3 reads CSASEGQGVRGYTF. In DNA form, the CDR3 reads TGCAGTGCTAGCGAGGGACAGGGAGTTCGCGGCTACACCTTC.